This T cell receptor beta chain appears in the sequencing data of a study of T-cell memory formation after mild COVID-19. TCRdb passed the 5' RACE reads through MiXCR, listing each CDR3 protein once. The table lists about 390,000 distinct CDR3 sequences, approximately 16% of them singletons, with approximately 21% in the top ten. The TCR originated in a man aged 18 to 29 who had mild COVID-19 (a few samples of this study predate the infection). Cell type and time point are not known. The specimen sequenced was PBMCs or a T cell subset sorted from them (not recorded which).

In nucleotides, the CDR3 is TGTGCCAGCAGCCGTAGAGCCGGAAACACCATATATTTT. Its translation: CASSRRAGNTIYF. The chain has TRBV5-6 and TRBJ1-3; D unresolved. The germline V and J ends were trimmed by 4 bases and 4 bases, with 9 bases remaining between them. Germline lookup yields CDR1 SGHDT and CDR2 YYEEEE. The length of the CDR3 is 13 residues.